The 3 T cell receptor beta chains listed next were all sequenced from one sample in a study of glioma-infiltrating T cells. TCR alpha and beta CDR3 regions were amplified from RNA using iRepertoire nested multiplex PCR. TCRdb used MiXCR to reprocess the multiplex PCR reads, holding one entry per CDR3 protein. The table shows some 130,000 distinct CDR3 sequences, with about 22% occurring only once. Sequencing was done on a sample of glioma tissue, nonneoplastic brain tissue, or PBMCs (not recorded which). These receptors were obtained from a human donor with low-grade glioma or glioblastoma, undergoing nonglioma brain surgery, or in good health (not recorded which).

This clonotype was counted many times. The chain couples TRBV20-1 to TRBJ1-3, with unresolved D. Germline CDR1 DFQATT, CDR2 SNEGSKA (reference sequence). The CDR3 extends over 15 amino acids. Trimming left V 0 bases short and J 1 base short, with 10 bases between. The CDR3 reads CSAREGRRSGNTIYF. The CDR3 bases are TGCAGTGCTAGAGAAGGGAGAAGGTCTGGAAACACCATATATTTT.

About this clonotype: A much larger clone lies one base from this, so it may be a read error. The rearrangement uses TRBV6-1 and TRBJ2-5; TRBD2 matches 12 bases. The germline CDR1 and CDR2 sequences are MNHNS and SASEGT. The CDR3 runs to 16 residues. The CDR3 sequence: CASSPHGLAGPETKYF. DNA for the CDR3: TGTGCCAGCAGCCCCCACGGACTAGCGGGGCCAGAGACCAAGTACTTC.

About this clonotype: A much larger clone is a single base away; this may be a read error. The chain joins TRBV15 to TRBJ2-3, with 7 positions matching TRBD2. CDR1 LNHNV and CDR2 YYDKDF come from the germline V gene (reference sequence). The CDR3 has 15 residues. Trimming at V came to 1 base and at J to 2 bases, leaving 3 bases not matched to a gene. The CDR3 region has the DNA TGTGCCACCAGCAGAGGGGGGGGGGTCACAGATACGCAGTATTTT. Translating it yields CATSRGGGVTDTQYF.